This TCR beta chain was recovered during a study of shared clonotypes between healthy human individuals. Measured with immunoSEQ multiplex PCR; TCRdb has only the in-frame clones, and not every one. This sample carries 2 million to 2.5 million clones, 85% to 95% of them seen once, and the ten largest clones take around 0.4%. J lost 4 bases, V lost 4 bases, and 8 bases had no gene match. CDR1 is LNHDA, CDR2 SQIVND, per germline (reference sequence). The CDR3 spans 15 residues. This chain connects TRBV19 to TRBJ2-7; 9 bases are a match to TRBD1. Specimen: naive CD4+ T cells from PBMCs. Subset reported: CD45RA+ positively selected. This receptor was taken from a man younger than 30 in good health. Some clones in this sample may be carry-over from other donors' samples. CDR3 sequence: CASSSPGQGWYEQYF. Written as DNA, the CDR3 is TGTGCCAGTAGTAGCCCGGGACAGGGATGGTACGAGCAGTACTTC.